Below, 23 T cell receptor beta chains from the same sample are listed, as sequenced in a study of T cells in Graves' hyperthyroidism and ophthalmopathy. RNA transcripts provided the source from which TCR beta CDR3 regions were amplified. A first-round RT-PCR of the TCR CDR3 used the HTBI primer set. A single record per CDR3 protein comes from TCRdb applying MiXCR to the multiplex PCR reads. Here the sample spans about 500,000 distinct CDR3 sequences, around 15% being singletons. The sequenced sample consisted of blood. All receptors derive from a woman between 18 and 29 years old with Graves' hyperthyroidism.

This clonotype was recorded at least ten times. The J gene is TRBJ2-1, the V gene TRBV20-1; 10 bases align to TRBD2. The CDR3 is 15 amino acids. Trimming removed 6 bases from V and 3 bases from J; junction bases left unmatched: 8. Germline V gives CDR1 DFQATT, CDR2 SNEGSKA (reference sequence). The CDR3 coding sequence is TGCAGTGCGACCTCCGGACTAGCGGTCTACAATGAGCAGTTCTTC. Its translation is CSATSGLAVYNEQFF.

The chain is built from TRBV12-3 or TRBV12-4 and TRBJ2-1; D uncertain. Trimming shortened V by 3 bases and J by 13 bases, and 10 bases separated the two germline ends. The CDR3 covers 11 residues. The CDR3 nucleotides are TGTGCCAGCAGTTTTTTGAAATTTCAGTTCTTC. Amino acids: CASSFLKFQFF.

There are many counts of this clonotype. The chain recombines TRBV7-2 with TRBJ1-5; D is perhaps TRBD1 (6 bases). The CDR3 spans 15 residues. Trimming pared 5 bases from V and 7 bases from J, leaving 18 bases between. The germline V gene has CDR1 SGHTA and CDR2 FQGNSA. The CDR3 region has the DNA TGTGCCAGCAGCCCCCGGACAGAGAAGACCCAGCCCCAGCATTTT. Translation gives CASSPRTEKTQPQHF. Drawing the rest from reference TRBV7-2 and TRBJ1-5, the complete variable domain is GAGVSQSPSNKVTEKGKDVELRCDPISGHTALYWYRQSLGQGLEFLIYFQGNSAPDKSGLPSDRFSAERTGGSVSTLTIQRTQQEDSAVYLCASSPRTEKTQPQHFGDGTRLSIL.

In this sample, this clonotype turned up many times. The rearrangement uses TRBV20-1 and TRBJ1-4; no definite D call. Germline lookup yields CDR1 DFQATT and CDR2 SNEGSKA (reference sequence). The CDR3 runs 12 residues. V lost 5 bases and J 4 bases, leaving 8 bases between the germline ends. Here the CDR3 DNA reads TGCAGTGCTCCGGACTATAATGAAAAACTGTTTTTT. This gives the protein CSAPDYNEKLFF.

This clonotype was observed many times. Here the CDR3 reads CATSRDAGTNTGELFF. CDR3 in DNA: TGTGCCACCAGCAGAGATGCGGGGACGAACACCGGGGAGCTGTTTTTT. V usage is TRBV15 and J usage is TRBJ2-2; D is perhaps TRBD2 (6 bases). V dropped 0 bases and J dropped 0 bases, with 8 bases sitting between them. CDR3 length: 16 amino acids. Per germline, CDR1 LNHNV and CDR2 YYDKDF (reference sequence).

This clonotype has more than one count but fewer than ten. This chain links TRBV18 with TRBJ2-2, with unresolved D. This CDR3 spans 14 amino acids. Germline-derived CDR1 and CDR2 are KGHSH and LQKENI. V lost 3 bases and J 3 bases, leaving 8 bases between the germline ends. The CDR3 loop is CASSPTPYTGELFF. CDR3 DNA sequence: TGTGCCAGCTCACCGACCCCTTACACCGGGGAGCTGTTTTTT.

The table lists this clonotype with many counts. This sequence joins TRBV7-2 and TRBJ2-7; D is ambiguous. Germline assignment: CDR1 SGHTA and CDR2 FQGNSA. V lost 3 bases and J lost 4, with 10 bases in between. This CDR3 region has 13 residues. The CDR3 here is CASSLYSRYEQYF. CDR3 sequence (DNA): TGTGCCAGCAGCTTGTACAGCAGGTACGAGCAGTACTTC.

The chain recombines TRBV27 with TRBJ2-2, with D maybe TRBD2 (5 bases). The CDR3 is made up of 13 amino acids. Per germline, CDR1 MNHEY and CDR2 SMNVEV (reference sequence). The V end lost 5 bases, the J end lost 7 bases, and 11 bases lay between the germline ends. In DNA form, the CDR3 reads TGTGCCAGCAGTCCAATAGCGAACGGGGAGCTGTTTTTT. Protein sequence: CASSPIANGELFF.

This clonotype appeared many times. In DNA, the CDR3 is TGCAGTGCTAGCGACCCGGGACGCAGGAATGAGCAGTTCTTC. Its protein product is CSASDPGRRNEQFF. The chain has TRBV20-1 and TRBJ2-1; D may correspond to TRBD1 or TRBD2 (5 bases each). Germline CDR1 reads DFQATT; CDR2 reads SNEGSKA (reference sequence). The CDR3 spans 14 residues. Deletions cut 3 bases from V and 7 bases from J, with 16 bases between.

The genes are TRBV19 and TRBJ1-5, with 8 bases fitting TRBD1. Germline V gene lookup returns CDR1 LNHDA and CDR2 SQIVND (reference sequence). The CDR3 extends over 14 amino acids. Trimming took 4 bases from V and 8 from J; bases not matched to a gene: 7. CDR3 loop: CASSKTGVVEPQHF. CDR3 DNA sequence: TGTGCCAGTAGTAAGACAGGGGTCGTGGAGCCCCAGCATTTT. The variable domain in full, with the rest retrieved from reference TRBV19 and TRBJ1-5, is DGGITQSPKYLFRKEGQNVTLSCEQNLNHDAMYWYRQDPGQGLRLIYYSQIVNDFQKGDIAEGYSVSREKKESFPLTVTSAQKNPTAFYLCASSKTGVVEPQHFGDGTRLSIL.

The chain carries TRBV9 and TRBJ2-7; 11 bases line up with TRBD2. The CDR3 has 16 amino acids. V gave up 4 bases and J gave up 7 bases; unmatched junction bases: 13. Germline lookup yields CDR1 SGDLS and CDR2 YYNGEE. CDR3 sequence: CASSPGGTSGPREQYF. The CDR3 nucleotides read TGTGCCAGCAGCCCAGGAGGGACTAGCGGACCGCGGGAGCAGTACTTC.

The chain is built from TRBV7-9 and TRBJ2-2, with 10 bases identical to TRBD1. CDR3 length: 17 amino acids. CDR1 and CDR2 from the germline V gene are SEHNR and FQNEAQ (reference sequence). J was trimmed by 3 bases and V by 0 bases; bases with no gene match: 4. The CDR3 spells CASSLATGQGYTGELFF. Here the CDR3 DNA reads TGTGCCAGCAGCTTAGCGACGGGACAGGGGTACACCGGGGAGCTGTTTTTT.

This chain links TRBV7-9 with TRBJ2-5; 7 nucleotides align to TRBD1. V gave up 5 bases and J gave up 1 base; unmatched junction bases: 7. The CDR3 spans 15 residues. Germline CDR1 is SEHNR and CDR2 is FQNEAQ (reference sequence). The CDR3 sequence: CASSQTGEIQETQYF. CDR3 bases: TGTGCCAGCAGCCAAACAGGGGAAATCCAAGAGACCCAGTACTTC.

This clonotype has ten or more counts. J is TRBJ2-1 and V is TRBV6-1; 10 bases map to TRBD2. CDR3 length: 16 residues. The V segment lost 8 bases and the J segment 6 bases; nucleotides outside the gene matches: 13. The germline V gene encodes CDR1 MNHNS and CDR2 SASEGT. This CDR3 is CASHRSSGSPANEQFF. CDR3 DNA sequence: TGTGCCAGCCACCGATCTAGCGGGAGCCCGGCCAATGAGCAGTTCTTC.

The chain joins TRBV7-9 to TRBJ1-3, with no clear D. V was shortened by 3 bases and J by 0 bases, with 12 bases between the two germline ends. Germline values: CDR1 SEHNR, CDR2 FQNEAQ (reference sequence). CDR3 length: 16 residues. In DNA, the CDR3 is TGTGCCAGCAGCTTCGGTGACGGCAACTCTGGAAACACCATATATTTT. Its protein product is CASSFGDGNSGNTIYF.

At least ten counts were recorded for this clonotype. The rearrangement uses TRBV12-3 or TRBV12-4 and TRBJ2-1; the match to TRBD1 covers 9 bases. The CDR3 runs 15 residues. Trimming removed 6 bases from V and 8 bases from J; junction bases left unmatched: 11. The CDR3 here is CASSHPGQGLHEQFF. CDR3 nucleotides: TGTGCCAGCAGCCATCCGGGACAGGGATTACATGAGCAGTTCTTC.

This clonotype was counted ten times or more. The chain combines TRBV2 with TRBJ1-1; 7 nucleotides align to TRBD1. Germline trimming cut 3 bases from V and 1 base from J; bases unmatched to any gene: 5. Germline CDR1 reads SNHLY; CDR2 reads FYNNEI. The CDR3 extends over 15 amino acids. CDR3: CASSDPTGRNTEAFF. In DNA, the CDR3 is TGTGCCAGCAGTGATCCGACAGGGCGGAACACTGAAGCTTTCTTT.

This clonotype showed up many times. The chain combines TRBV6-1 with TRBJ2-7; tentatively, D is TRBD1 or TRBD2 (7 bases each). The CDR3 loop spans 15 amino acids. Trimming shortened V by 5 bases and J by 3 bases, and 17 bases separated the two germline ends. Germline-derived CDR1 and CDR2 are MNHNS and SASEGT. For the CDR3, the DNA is TGTGCCAGCAGTCCCGGGGGGACAGCTTTCTACGAGCAGTACTTC. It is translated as CASSPGGTAFYEQYF.

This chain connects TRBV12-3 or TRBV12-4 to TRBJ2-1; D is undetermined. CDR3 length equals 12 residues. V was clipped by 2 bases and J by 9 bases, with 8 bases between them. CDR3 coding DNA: TGTGCCAGCAGTTTACGGGTTAGTGAGCAGTTCTTC. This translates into CASSLRVSEQFF.

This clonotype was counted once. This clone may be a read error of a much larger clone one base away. The CDR3 region is CAWKRTTARCTF. CDR3 nucleotides: TGTGCCTGGAAACGGACCACGGCTCGCTGCACCTTC. The J gene is TRBJ1-2, the V gene TRBV30; D uncertain. The ends were cut back, 4 bases at V and 13 bases at J, with 19 bases in the middle. The CDR3 runs 12 residues. The germline CDR1 and CDR2 sequences are GTSNPN and SVGIG (reference sequence).

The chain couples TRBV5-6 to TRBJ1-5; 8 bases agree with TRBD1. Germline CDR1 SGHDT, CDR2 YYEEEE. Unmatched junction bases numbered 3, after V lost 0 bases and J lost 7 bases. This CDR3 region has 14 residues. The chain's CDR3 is CASSLGGQGQPQHF. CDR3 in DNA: TGTGCCAGCAGCTTGGGCGGACAGGGCCAGCCCCAGCATTTT.

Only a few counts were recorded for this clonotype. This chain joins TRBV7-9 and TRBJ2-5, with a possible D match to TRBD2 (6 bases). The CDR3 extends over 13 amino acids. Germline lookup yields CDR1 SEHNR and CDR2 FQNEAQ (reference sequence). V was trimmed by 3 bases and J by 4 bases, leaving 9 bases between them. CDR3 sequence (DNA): TGTGCCAGCAGCTTTGCCGGGGGAGAGACCCAGTACTTC. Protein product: CASSFAGGETQYF.

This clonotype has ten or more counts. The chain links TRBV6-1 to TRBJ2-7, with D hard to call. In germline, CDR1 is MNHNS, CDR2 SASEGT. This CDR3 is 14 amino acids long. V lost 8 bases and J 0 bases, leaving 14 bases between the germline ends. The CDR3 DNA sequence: TGTGCCAGCGGAACGACCTCTAGCTCCTACGAGCAGTACTTC. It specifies CASGTTSSSYEQYF.